This is a list of T cell receptor beta chains from one sample in a study of blood T cell repertoires in COVID-19. Generated by immunoSEQ multiplex PCR, the TCRdb table keeps only in-frame clones and is missing some. The sample comprises more than 95,000 clones, 80% to 85% of which are singletons, and 3.8% rests with the top ten. The sample was peripheral blood. Receptors were obtained from a woman aged 50 to 65 with acute or convalescent COVID-19. Both conserved end residues are part of each CDR3. Fields, in order: V gene, clone size, D gene, J gene, CDR3 protein, CDR3 DNA. A D gene is named only where the DNA matches it firmly. Where a row states a size, it is once, few, many or the class of an expanded clone; other rows omit it.

>TRBV28|many|.|TRBJ1-5
CASSKDSTNQPQHF
TGTGCCAGCAGCAAGGACAGTACAAATCAGCCCCAGCATTTT
>TRBV19|.|TRBD1|TRBJ1-5
CASRTMTGGAGQPQHF
TGTGCCAGTAGGACAATGACAGGGGGTGCAGGTCAGCCCCAGCATTTT
>TRBV29-1|.|.|TRBJ1-3
CSVDRGNTIYF
TGCAGCGTAGACAGGGGAAACACCATATATTTT
>TRBV18|.|TRBD1|TRBJ2-7
CASSTTGAEQYF
TGTGCCAGCTCAACGACAGGGGCCGAGCAGTACTTC
>TRBV7-3|.|TRBD2|TRBJ2-1
CASSRGAGSYNEQFF
TGTGCCAGCAGTAGGGGAGCGGGGTCCTACAATGAGCAGTTCTTC
>TRBV18|.|.|TRBJ2-7
CASSSGPIASYEQYF
TGTGCCAGCTCGTCAGGGCCCATCGCCTCCTACGAGCAGTACTTC
>TRBV5-1|.|TRBD2|TRBJ2-3
CASSIGTSGGADTQYF
TGCGCCAGCAGCATCGGGACTAGCGGGGGGGCAGATACGCAGTATTTT
>TRBV20-1|.|TRBD1|TRBJ1-6
CSASLGQGLSPLHF
TGCAGTGCTAGTTTAGGACAGGGTCTTTCACCCCTCCACTTT
>TRBV27|.|TRBD2|TRBJ2-3
CASSLAGADTQYF
TGTGCCAGCAGCCTGGCGGGGGCAGATACGCAGTATTTT
>TRBV28|.|.|TRBJ2-3
CASRRVTQYF
TGTGCCAGCAGAAGAGTTACGCAGTATTTT
>TRBV4-1|.|.|TRBJ2-5
CASSLIGGPVLETQYF
TGCGCCAGCAGCCTTATCGGGGGGCCGGTCCTGGAGACCCAGTACTTC
>TRBV19|few|TRBD1|TRBJ1-1
CASRTGEASEAFF
TGTGCCAGCCGGACAGGGGAAGCCTCTGAAGCTTTCTTT
>TRBV5-1|.|TRBD1|TRBJ2-2
CASSLFSGQGTGELFF
TGCGCCAGCAGCTTGTTTTCAGGACAGGGAACCGGGGAGCTGTTTTTT
>TRBV28|.|.|TRBJ2-7
CASTSGGPRYEQYF
TGTGCCAGCACCTCCGGGGGGCCCCGCTACGAGCAGTACTTC
>TRBV5-6|.|.|TRBJ1-1
CASSWASGYTEAFF
TGTGCCAGCAGCTGGGCTTCGGGGTACACTGAAGCTTTCTTT
>TRBV11-3|.|.|TRBJ1-1
CASSRYPAVHTEAFF
TGTGCCAGCAGCCGATACCCTGCGGTGCACACTGAAGCTTTCTTT
>TRBV6-1|.|.|TRBJ1-2
CASSEGPEANYGYTF
TGTGCCAGCAGTGAAGGCCCCGAGGCTAACTATGGCTACACCTTC
>TRBV13|.|.|TRBJ2-1
CASSLDRRRGSSYNEQFF
TGTGCCAGCAGCTTAGACCGCCGACGGGGTAGCTCCTACAATGAGCAGTTCTTC
>TRBV12-5|.|TRBD1|TRBJ2-5
CASGLVSGGQETQYF
TGTGCTAGTGGTTTGGTCTCAGGGGGTCAAGAGACCCAGTACTTC
>TRBV10-3|.|.|TRBJ1-1
CAMAQAGNTEAFF
TGTGCCATGGCACAGGCAGGGAACACTGAAGCTTTCTTT
>TRBV6-5|.|.|TRBJ1-1
CASMIQANTEAFF
TGTGCCAGCATGATCCAGGCTAACACTGAAGCTTTCTTT
>TRBV9|.|.|TRBJ1-2
CASSVDGDGYTF
TGTGCCAGCAGCGTAGACGGGGATGGCTACACCTTC
>TRBV25-1|.|.|TRBJ1-1
CASSYLNTEAFF
TGTGCCAGCAGTTACTTGAACACTGAAGCTTTCTTT
>TRBV18|few|TRBD1|TRBJ2-7
CASSNDRDYEQYF
TGTGCCAGCTCAAACGACAGGGACTACGAGCAGTACTTC
>TRBV5-1|once|TRBD1|TRBJ2-3
CASSLPGTGTADTQYF
TGCGCCAGCAGCTTGCCAGGGACAGGGACGGCAGATACGCAGTATTTT